These T cell receptor beta chains were read from a single sample in a study of beta chain features in type 1 diabetes. Here immunoSEQ multiplex PCR was the method, and the copy in TCRdb shows in-frame clones only, minus some. The sample lists approximately 600,000 clones; around 11% were seen once. Sequencing was done on a sample of naive CD4+ T cells from blood. Receptors were obtained from a man aged 25 to 40 with type 1 diabetes. Each CDR3 is given with its conserved first and last residue. The D gene is left open where the match is weak. Clone size is given for some rows only: seen once, a few or many times, or a class if the clone is expanded.

.	.	TRBV19	TRBJ2-5	TGTGCCAGTAGTATAGGACTAGTAGCAGGCGAGACCCAGTACTTC	CASSIGLVAGETQYF
TRBD1	few	TRBV5-8	TRBJ1-6	TGTGCCAGCAGCCGGACAGGGTGGGATTCACCCCTCCACTTT	CASSRTGWDSPLHF
.	.	TRBV9	TRBJ2-7	TGTGCCAGCAGCGCGGCAGGAGAACCCGCCTACGAGCAGTACTTC	CASSAAGEPAYEQYF
.	.	TRBV27	TRBJ1-3	TGTGCCAGCAAGACGGCGCACTCTTTGGGAAACACCATATATTTT	CASKTAHSLGNTIYF
.	few	TRBV9	TRBJ1-5	TGTGCCAGCAGCGTAGAGGGGTATAGCAATCAGCCCCAGCATTTT	CASSVEGYSNQPQHF
.	.	TRBV11-3	TRBJ2-3	TGTGCCAGCAGCCAACAGGGTGGTACAGATACGCAGTATTTT	CASSQQGGTDTQYF
.	.	TRBV6-6	TRBJ1-4	TGTGCCAGCACCCTCAGGAATGAAAAACTGTTTTTT	CASTLRNEKLFF
TRBD1	.	TRBV9	TRBJ1-2	TGTGCCAGCAGCGTCCGGGACAGGGGCGCTCAGGGCTACACCTTC	CASSVRDRGAQGYTF
.	.	TRBV14	TRBJ2-2	TGTGCCAGCAGCCAAGTGCCCACCGGGGAGCTGTTTTTT	CASSQVPTGELFF
TRBD1	few	TRBV10-3	TRBJ2-6	TGTGCCATCAGTAATTGGACAGGGGGCAACGTCCTGACTTTC	CAISNWTGGNVLTF
.	.	TRBV30	TRBJ2-1	TGTGCCTGGAGTGGACGGGGGGCCCACCCCTCCTACAATGAGCAGTTCTTC	CAWSGRGAHPSYNEQFF
.	.	TRBV10-2	TRBJ2-1	TGCGCCAGCAGTGGAGCAACAGGGAGGACTTACAATGAGCAGTTCTTC	CASSGATGRTYNEQFF
.	.	TRBV18	TRBJ1-5	TGTGCCAGCTCACCAGCAAACCCCAATCAGCCCCAGCATTTT	CASSPANPNQPQHF
.	few	TRBV7-9	TRBJ2-5	TGTGCCAGCAGCCCCTACTGGTCAGGGAGGCAGCAAGAGACCCAGTACTTC	CASSPYWSGRQQETQYF
TRBD2	.	TRBV6-1	TRBJ2-3	TGTGCCAGCAGTGAAAGGGCTAGCGGATCCACAGATACGCAGTATTTT	CASSERASGSTDTQYF
.	.	TRBV7-2	TRBJ2-3	TGTGCCAGCAGCTCGCTCACAGATACGCAGTATTTT	CASSSLTDTQYF
.	.	TRBV7-9	TRBJ2-1	TGTGCCAGCAGCACCGAGAACGGGGTTAAGAATAGGAATGAGCAGTTCTTC	CASSTENGVKNRNEQFF
.	few	TRBV7-2	TRBJ2-7	TGTGCCAGCAGCTTAGTACAGTCCTACGAGCAGTACTTC	CASSLVQSYEQYF
TRBD2	few	TRBV6-1	TRBJ2-3	TGTGCCAGCAGTGAAGTCCTAGCGGGGGGCACAGATACGCAGTATTTT	CASSEVLAGGTDTQYF
TRBD1	many	TRBV23-1	TRBJ2-3	TGCGCCAGCAGTCAATATAGGAGACAGGGCCCAGATACGCAGTATTTT	CASSQYRRQGPDTQYF
.	few	TRBV10-3	TRBJ2-2	TGTGCCATCAGTGAGTCAGGGGCAAGGAACACCGGGGAGCTGTTTTTT	CAISESGARNTGELFF
.	.	TRBV5-1	TRBJ2-2	TGCGCCAGCAGCTTGGCGTTCAACAGCGTTTGGTCGAACACCGGGGAGCTGTTTTTT	CASSLAFNSVWSNTGELFF
.	.	TRBV30	TRBJ1-2	TGTGCCTGGACCCACGACGGGTCAAACTATGGCTACACCTTC	CAWTHDGSNYGYTF
TRBD1	few	TRBV5-4	TRBJ1-1	TGTGCCAGCAGTCACAGACAGGGGTTGAACACTGAAGCTTTCTTT	CASSHRQGLNTEAFF
.	.	TRBV6-6	TRBJ1-5	TGTGCCAGCAGTTATGAACAGTTGGATCAGCCCCAGCATTTT	CASSYEQLDQPQHF